The clone carrying this T cell receptor (beta chain) was picked up many times. This entry is derived from a study of T cells after yellow fever vaccination. TCRdb re-analysed the 5' RACE reads in MiXCR, keeping a single row per CDR3 protein. The table has some 500,000 distinct CDR3 sequences, roughly 13% seen once. V gave up 8 bases and J gave up 6 bases, with 17 bases separating them. This CDR3 has 14 residues. In germline, CDR1 is SGHRS, CDR2 YFSETQ. The sequenced sample was PBMCs, obtained on the day of the yellow fever booster vaccination. The receptor's source is a man aged 30 to 39 who received the YFV17D yellow fever vaccine. The chain recombines TRBV5-1 with TRBJ2-2; TRBD2 is a possible D gene (6 bases). The chain's CDR3 is CASSRDSPPGELFF. The CDR3, as DNA: TGCGCCAGTAGCCGGGACTCCCCCCCCGGGGAGCTGTTTTTT.